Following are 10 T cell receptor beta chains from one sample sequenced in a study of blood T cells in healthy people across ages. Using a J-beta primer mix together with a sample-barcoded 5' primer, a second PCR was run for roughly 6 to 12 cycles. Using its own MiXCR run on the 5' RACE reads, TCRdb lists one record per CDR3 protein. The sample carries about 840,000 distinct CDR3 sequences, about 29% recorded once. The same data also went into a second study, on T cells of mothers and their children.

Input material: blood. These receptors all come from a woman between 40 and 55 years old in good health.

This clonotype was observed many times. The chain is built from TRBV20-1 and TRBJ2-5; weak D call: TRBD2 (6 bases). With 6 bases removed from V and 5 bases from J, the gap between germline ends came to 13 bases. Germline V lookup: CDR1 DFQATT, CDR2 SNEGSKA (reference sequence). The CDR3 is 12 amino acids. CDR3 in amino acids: CSATTGGETQYF. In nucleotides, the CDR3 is TGCAGTGCCACTACCGGGGGTGAGACCCAGTACTTC.

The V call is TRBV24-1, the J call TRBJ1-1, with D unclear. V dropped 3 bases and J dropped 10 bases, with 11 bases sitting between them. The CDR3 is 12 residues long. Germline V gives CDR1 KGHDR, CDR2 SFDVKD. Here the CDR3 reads CATSDPGRAAFF. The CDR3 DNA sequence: TGTGCCACCAGTGATCCGGGGAGGGCAGCTTTCTTT.

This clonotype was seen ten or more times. The CDR3 DNA follows: TGTGCCAGCAGTTGGGACGGCCGCTATGGCTACACCTTC. Translating gives CASSWDGRYGYTF. The rearrangement joins TRBV28 to TRBJ1-2; D may be TRBD1 (5 bases). Germline V gene sequence: CDR1 MDHEN, CDR2 SYDVKM. This CDR3 is built from 13 residues. Trimming removed 4 bases at V and 4 bases at J, with 10 bases between.

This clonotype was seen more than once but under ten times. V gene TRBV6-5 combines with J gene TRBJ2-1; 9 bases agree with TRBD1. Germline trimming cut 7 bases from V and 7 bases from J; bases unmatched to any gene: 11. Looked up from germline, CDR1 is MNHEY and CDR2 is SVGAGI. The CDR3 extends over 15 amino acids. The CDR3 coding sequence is TGTGCCAGCACCACGAACAGGGGGCTATCAAATGAGCAGTTCTTC. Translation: CASTTNRGLSNEQFF.

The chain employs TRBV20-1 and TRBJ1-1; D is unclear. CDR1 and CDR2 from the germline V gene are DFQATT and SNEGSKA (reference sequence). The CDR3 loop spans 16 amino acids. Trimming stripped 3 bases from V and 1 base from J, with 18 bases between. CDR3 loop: CSARSGLAGENTEAFF. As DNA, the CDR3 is TGCAGTGCTAGGTCCGGATTAGCCGGGGAGAACACTGAAGCTTTCTTT.

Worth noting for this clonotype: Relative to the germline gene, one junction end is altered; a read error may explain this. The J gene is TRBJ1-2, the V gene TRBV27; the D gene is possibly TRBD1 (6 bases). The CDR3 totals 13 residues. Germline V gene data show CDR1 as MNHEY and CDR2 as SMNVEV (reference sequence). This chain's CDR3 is CACSLDRIYGYTF. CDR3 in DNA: TGTGCCTGCAGTTTGGACAGAATCTATGGCTACACCTTC.

CDR3 DNA: TGTGCCAGCAGGCGGGACACCCTTGTCTATGGCTACACCTTC. Protein sequence: CASRRDTLVYGYTF. The J gene is TRBJ1-2, the V gene TRBV6-2 or TRBV6-3; weak D call: TRBD1 (6 bases). The CDR3 length is 14 residues. V was cut by 6 bases and J by 4 bases, with 15 bases left in between. The germline V gene encodes CDR1 MNHEY and CDR2 SVGEGT.

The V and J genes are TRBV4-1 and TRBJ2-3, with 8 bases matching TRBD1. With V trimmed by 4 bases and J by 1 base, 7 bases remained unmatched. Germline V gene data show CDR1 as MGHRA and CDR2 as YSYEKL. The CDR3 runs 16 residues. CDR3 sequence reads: CASSRKPTGGTDTQYF. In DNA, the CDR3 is TGCGCCAGCAGCCGGAAACCGACAGGGGGCACAGATACGCAGTATTTT.

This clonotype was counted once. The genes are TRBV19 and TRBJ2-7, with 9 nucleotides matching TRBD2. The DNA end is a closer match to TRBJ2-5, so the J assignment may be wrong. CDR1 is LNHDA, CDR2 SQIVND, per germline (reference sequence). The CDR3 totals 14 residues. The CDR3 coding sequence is TGTGCCAGTAGTGATAGCGGGGGAATAGAGACCCAGTACTTC. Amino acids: CASSDSGGIETQYF.

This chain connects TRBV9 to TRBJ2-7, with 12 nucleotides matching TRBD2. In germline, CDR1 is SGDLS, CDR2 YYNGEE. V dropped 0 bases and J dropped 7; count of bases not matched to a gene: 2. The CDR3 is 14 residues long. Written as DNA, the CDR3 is TGTGCCAGCAGCGTAGAAGGACTAGCGGGAGAGCAGTACTTC. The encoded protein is CASSVEGLAGEQYF. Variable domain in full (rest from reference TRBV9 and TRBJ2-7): DSGVTQTPKHLITATGQRVTLRCSPRSGDLSVYWYQQSLDQGLQFLIQYYNGEERAKGNILERFSAQQFPDLHSELNLSSLELGDSALYFCASSVEGLAGEQYFGPGTRLTVT.